A single sample is the source of the 25 T cell receptor beta chains below, sequenced in a study of neurological immune-mediated disorders. TCRdb re-called the 5' RACE reads through MiXCR, storing one row per CDR3 protein. The table has fewer than 35,000 distinct CDR3 sequences, roughly 4.4% seen once. The material sequenced was PBMCs. The source of these receptors is a man between 18 and 29 years old in good health.

This clonotype has only a few counts. This CDR3 is CASFPPRTDEEGEKLFF. Here the CDR3 DNA reads TGTGCCAGCTTCCCCCCTCGGACAGACGAAGAGGGAGAAAAACTGTTTTTT. This chain joins TRBV6-7 and TRBJ1-4; weak D call: TRBD1 (6 bases). TRBV6-7 is labeled an ORF, and its function is uncertain. Trimming removed 8 bases at V and 8 bases at J, with 27 bases between. This CDR3 spans 17 amino acids.

This clonotype was counted many times. This chain connects TRBV7-2 to TRBJ1-1; no definite D call. Germline V gene lookup returns CDR1 SGHTA and CDR2 FQGNSA. Trimming removed 1 base at V and 0 bases at J, with 9 bases between. The CDR3 totals 15 residues. CDR3 bases: TGTGCCAGCAGCTTAGTGGGTATTATGAACACTGAAGCTTTCTTT. Protein sequence: CASSLVGIMNTEAFF.

This clonotype occurred many times. The CDR3: CASTLRVDTEAFF. The CDR3 nucleotides read TGTGCCAGCACCTTACGGGTGGACACTGAAGCTTTCTTT. The chain joins TRBV12-3 or TRBV12-4 to TRBJ1-1; unclear D gene. The CDR3 is made up of 13 amino acids. V was pared by 7 bases and J by 3 bases, with 12 bases between.

This clonotype has only a few counts. The chain carries TRBV4-1 and TRBJ1-4; maybe TRBD1 (5 bases). Trimming took off 6 bases at V and 2 bases at J, with 16 bases between the two ends. From germline, CDR1 is MGHRA and CDR2 YSYEKL. The CDR3 loop spans 16 amino acids. The CDR3 loop reads CASRQILGVTNEKLFF. The CDR3 DNA sequence: TGCGCCAGCAGACAGATACTAGGGGTGACTAATGAAAAACTGTTTTTT.

This clonotype showed up many times. This chain joins TRBV4-1 and TRBJ2-5; 9 bases agree with TRBD2. This CDR3 has 19 amino acids. Germline CDR1 is MGHRA and CDR2 is YSYEKL. V lost 0 bases, J lost 5 bases, and 16 bases stayed unmatched. CDR3 bases: TGCGCCAGCAGCCAAGATTTGTTTCTAGCGGGGTCTCAGAGGGAGACCCAGTACTTC. Amino acids: CASSQDLFLAGSQRETQYF.

This clonotype has at least ten counts. The chain couples TRBV5-5 to TRBJ1-5; D perhaps matches TRBD1 (5 bases). V lost 2 bases and J 7 bases, leaving 19 bases between the germline ends. From germline, CDR1 is SGHKS and CDR2 YYEKEE (reference sequence). The CDR3 extends over 16 amino acids. CDR3 protein: CASSFSASGPGQPQHF. The CDR3 DNA is TGTGCCAGCAGCTTTTCGGCGTCGGGGCCGGGGCAGCCCCAGCATTTT.

This clonotype was counted at least ten times. The rearrangement links TRBV20-1 to TRBJ2-3; no firm D call. Germline CDR1 and CDR2: DFQATT and SNEGSKA (reference sequence). CDR3 size: 13 residues. V was clipped by 5 bases and J by 4 bases, with 13 bases between them. The CDR3, as DNA: TGCAGTGCTCCTGATATCTCTCCAGATACGCAGTATTTT. This sequence encodes CSAPDISPDTQYF.

In this sample, this clonotype turned up many times. V usage is TRBV7-9 and J usage is TRBJ2-5; the D call may be TRBD1 or TRBD2 (7 bases each). The V end lost 6 bases, the J end lost 2 bases, and 16 bases lay between the germline ends. There are 15 residues in the CDR3. Germline CDR1 is SEHNR and CDR2 is FQNEAQ (reference sequence). CDR3 in amino acids: CASRSNRGGQETQYF. The CDR3, as DNA: TGTGCCAGCAGATCCAACAGGGGAGGGCAAGAGACCCAGTACTTC.

This clonotype was detected many times. The V and J genes are TRBV6-5 and TRBJ1-1, with a weak D call TRBD1 (6 bases). Between the trimmed V and J ends, which lost 6 bases and 12 bases, there was a span of 17 bases. Germline V gene data show CDR1 as MNHEY and CDR2 as SVGAGI. The CDR3 is 12 amino acids. The CDR3 here is CASSLTGTTSFF. The CDR3 DNA follows: TGTGCCAGCAGCCTTACCGGGACAACTTCTTTCTTT.

This clonotype was detected ten times or more. The V call is TRBV4-2, the J call TRBJ2-2; D may match TRBD1 or TRBD2 (5 bases each). This CDR3 has 15 residues. The V end was cut by 2 bases, the J end by 2 bases, with 9 bases between. In germline, CDR1 is LGHNA, CDR2 YNFKEQ. The CDR3 protein is CASSQLGTNTGELFF. CDR3 DNA sequence: TGTGCCAGCAGCCAACTCGGGACCAACACCGGGGAGCTGTTTTTT.

This clonotype was seen at least ten times. The rearrangement uses TRBV13 and TRBJ2-1, with a tentative D call TRBD2 (6 bases). V lost 5 bases, J lost 7 bases, and 21 bases lay in between. The length of the CDR3 is 16 residues. Germline V CDR1 and CDR2: PRHDT, FYEKMQ (reference sequence). The CDR3: CASSPSGLGASNEQFF. The CDR3 DNA is TGTGCCAGCAGCCCGTCGGGACTTGGGGCGAGTAATGAGCAGTTCTTC.

This clonotype was counted many times. The germline gene is not matched at one end of the junction; a read error may be the cause. The chain recombines TRBV29-1 with TRBJ2-5; weak D call: TRBD2 (6 bases). This CDR3 spans 15 amino acids. Germline V gene lookup returns CDR1 SQVTM and CDR2 ANQGSEA. The chain's CDR3 is CSALPFGGFQESQYF. The DNA of the CDR3 is TGCAGCGCTCTTCCCTTTGGGGGGTTCCAAGAGTCCCAGTACTTC. Filled out from reference TRBV29-1 and TRBJ2-5, the complete variable domain reads SAVISQKPSRDICQRGTSLTIQCQVDSQVTMMFWYRQQPGQSLTLIATANQGSEATYESGFVIDKFPISRPNLTFSTLTVSNMSPEDSSIYLCSALPFGGFQESQYFGPGTRLLVL.

Ten or more counts support this clonotype. V and J are TRBV20-1 and TRBJ1-5, with TRBD1 matching 9 bases. From germline, CDR1 is DFQATT and CDR2 SNEGSKA (reference sequence). This CDR3 has 14 amino acids. V was pared by 5 bases and J by 5 bases, with 7 bases of the junction left unmatched. Here the CDR3 reads CSADWTGDDQPQHF. The CDR3, as DNA: TGCAGTGCTGACTGGACAGGGGATGATCAGCCCCAGCATTTT.

This clonotype was observed at least ten times. The J gene is TRBJ2-1, the V gene TRBV6-2 or TRBV6-3; D may be TRBD1 or TRBD2 (6 bases each). V lost 2 bases, J lost 7 bases, and 15 bases lay in between. This CDR3 is 15 amino acids long. Germline V lookup: CDR1 MNHEY, CDR2 SVGEGT. The CDR3 DNA reads TGTGCCAGCAGTTACCAAAACTCGGGGGCGAATGAGCAGTTCTTC. Encoded protein: CASSYQNSGANEQFF.

This clonotype was counted many times. The rearrangement joins TRBV5-1 to TRBJ1-1; maybe TRBD1 (5 bases). V lost 1 base and J 8 bases, leaving 12 bases between the germline ends. The CDR3 runs to 13 residues. CDR1 is SGHRS and CDR2 is YFSETQ in the germline V gene. The CDR3 reads CASSLIRGMEAFF. The CDR3 bases are TGCGCCAGCAGCTTGATACGGGGCATGGAAGCTTTCTTT.

This clonotype was seen at least ten times. V and J are TRBV6-6 and TRBJ1-2; possibly TRBD1 for D (5 bases). Germline CDR1 is MNHNY and CDR2 is SVGAGI (reference sequence). This CDR3 is 14 amino acids long. Trimming left V 6 bases short and J 5 bases short, with 16 bases between. The CDR3 protein is CASSEPTEGYGYTF. The CDR3 DNA is TGTGCCAGCAGCGAACCTACTGAGGGGTATGGCTACACCTTC.

This clonotype was found many times. J is TRBJ2-3 and V is TRBV20-1; D is perhaps TRBD1 (5 bases). The length of the CDR3 is 10 residues. V dropped 8 bases and J dropped 4 bases, with 7 bases sitting between them. Germline V lookup: CDR1 DFQATT, CDR2 SNEGSKA (reference sequence). CDR3 residues: CSQGADTQYF. Here the CDR3 DNA reads TGCAGTCAAGGGGCAGATACGCAGTATTTT.

This clonotype was recorded at least ten times. The V call is TRBV7-9, the J call TRBJ2-3; D gene ambiguous. This CDR3 contains 13 residues. V gave up 1 base and J gave up 5 bases, with 7 bases separating them. Germline CDR1 is SEHNR and CDR2 is FQNEAQ (reference sequence). CDR3 coding DNA: TGTGCCAGCAGCTTAGAGGCAGAAGATACGCAGTATTTT. Encoded protein: CASSLEAEDTQYF.

This clonotype was observed many times. The chain recombines TRBV6-5 with TRBJ1-2; 7 positions agree with TRBD1. The CDR3 covers 15 residues. With 0 bases clipped from V and 2 bases from J, the junction kept 3 bases outside the gene matches. Germline V CDR1 and CDR2: MNHEY, SVGAGI. The CDR3 nucleotides are TGTGCCAGCAGTTACTCGACAGGGACGAACTATGGCTACACCTTC. This codes for CASSYSTGTNYGYTF.

Ten or more counts support this clonotype. The chain couples TRBV14 to TRBJ1-1, with D perhaps TRBD1 (6 bases). Germline V gene data show CDR1 as SGHDN and CDR2 as FVKESK. The CDR3 has 13 residues. V shed 0 bases and J shed 10 bases, with 12 bases lying between them. This CDR3 reads CASSQDLGGLAFF. The CDR3, as DNA: TGTGCCAGCAGCCAAGATCTCGGGGGGCTAGCTTTCTTT. The full variable domain, completed using reference TRBV14 and TRBJ1-1, is EAGVTQFPSHSVIEKGQTVTLRCDPISGHDNLYWYRRVMGKEIKFLLHFVKESKQDESGMPNNRFLAERTGGTYSTLKVQPAELEDSGVYFCASSQDLGGLAFFGQGTRLTVV.

Many counts were recorded for this clonotype. The junction and the germline gene differ at one end; a read error may be behind it. V gene TRBV20-1 combines with J gene TRBJ1-5; 8 bases map to TRBD1. This CDR3 has 13 residues. Germline loops: CDR1 DFQATT, CDR2 SNEGSKA (reference sequence). The CDR3 DNA is TGCAGTGCTACCCAGGGGGCTGCTCAGCACCAGCATTTT. It encodes CSATQGAAQHQHF.

This clonotype occurred many times. The chain joins TRBV6-1 to TRBJ2-5, with D uncertain. CDR1 is MNHNS, CDR2 SASEGT, per germline. The V end lost 1 base, the J end lost 3 bases, and 6 bases lay between the germline ends. The CDR3 loop spans 13 amino acids. The CDR3 DNA sequence: TGTGCCAGCAGTGAAGTTAGGGAAGAGACCCAGTACTTC. Amino acids: CASSEVREETQYF.

This clonotype was detected many times. V gene TRBV28 combines with J gene TRBJ1-2, with unresolved D. CDR1 is MDHEN and CDR2 is SYDVKM in the germline V gene. Trimming took off 0 bases at V and 2 bases at J, with 10 bases between the two ends. CDR3 length equals 15 residues. In DNA form, the CDR3 reads TGTGCCAGCAGTTTATGGTCGTCCTCAAACTATGGCTACACCTTC. Its protein product is CASSLWSSSNYGYTF.

This clonotype appeared many times. The chain employs TRBV7-9 and TRBJ1-2; no firm D call. Germline V gene data show CDR1 as SEHNR and CDR2 as FQNEAQ (reference sequence). The CDR3 length is 14 residues. V was trimmed by 1 base and J by 1 base, leaving 7 bases between them. CDR3 coding DNA: TGTGCCAGCAGCTTAGAGCTGGTTAACTATGGCTACACCTTC. It yields the protein CASSLELVNYGYTF. Supplemented by reference TRBV7-9 and TRBJ1-2, the full variable domain reads DTGVSQNPRHKITKRGQNVTFRCDPISEHNRLYWYRQTLGQGPEFLTYFQNEAQLEKSRLLSDRFSAERPKGSFSTLEIQRTEQGDSAMYLCASSLELVNYGYTFGSGTRLTVV.

This clonotype was observed many times. This chain joins TRBV7-8 and TRBJ2-3; the D is unclear. Germline loops: CDR1 SGHVS, CDR2 FQNEAQ. V lost 1 base and J lost 2, with 13 bases in between. CDR3 size: 16 residues. CDR3 sequence: CASSLGVGFVTDTQYF. Written as DNA, the CDR3 is TGTGCCAGCAGCTTAGGCGTTGGGTTTGTCACAGATACGCAGTATTTT.